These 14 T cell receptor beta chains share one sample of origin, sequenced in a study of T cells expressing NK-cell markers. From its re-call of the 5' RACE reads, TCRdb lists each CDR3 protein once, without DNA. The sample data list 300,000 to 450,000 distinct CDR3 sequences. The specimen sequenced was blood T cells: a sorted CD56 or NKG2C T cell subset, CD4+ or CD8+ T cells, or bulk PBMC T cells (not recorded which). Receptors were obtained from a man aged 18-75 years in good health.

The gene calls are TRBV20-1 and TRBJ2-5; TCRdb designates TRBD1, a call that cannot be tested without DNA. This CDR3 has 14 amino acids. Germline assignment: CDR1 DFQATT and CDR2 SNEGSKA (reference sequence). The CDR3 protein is CSAREGTGGETQYF.

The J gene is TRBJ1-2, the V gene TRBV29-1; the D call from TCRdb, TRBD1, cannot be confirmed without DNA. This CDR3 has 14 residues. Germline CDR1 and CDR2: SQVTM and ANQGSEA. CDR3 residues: CSATGDSSDYGYTF.

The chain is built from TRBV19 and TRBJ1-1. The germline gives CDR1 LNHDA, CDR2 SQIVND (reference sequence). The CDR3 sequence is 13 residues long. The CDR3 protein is CASRWTEDTEAFF.

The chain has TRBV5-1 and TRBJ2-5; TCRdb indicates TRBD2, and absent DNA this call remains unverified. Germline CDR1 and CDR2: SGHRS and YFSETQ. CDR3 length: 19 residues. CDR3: CASSLWRGGLIEYQETQYF.

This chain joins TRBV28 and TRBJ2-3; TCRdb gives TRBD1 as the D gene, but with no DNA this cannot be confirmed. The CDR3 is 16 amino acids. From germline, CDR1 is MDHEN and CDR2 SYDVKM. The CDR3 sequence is CASSYDRGLGADTQYF.

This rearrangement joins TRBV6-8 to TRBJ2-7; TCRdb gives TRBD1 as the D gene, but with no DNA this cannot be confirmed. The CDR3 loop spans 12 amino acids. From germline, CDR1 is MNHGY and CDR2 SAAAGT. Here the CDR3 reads CASTRGPTEQYF.

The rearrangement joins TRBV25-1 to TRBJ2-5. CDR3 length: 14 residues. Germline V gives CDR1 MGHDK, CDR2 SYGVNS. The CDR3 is CASSEWSYQETQYF.

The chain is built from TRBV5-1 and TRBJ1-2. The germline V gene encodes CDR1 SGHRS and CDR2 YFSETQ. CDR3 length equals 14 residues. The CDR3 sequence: CASSLWTGSYGYTF.

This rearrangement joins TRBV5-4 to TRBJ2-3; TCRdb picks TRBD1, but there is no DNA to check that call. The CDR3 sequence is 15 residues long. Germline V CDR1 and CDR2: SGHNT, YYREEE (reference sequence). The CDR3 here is CASSLVGQGSDTQYF.

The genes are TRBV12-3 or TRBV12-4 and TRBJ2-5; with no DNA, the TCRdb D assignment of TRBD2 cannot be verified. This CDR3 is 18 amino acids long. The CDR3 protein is CASSLLGTSGGSQETQYF.

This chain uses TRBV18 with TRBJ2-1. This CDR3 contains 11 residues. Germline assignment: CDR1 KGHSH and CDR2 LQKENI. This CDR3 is CASSPETIQFF.

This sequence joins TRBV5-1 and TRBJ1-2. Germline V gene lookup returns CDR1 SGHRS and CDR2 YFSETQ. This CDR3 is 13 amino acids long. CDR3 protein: CASRPTASDGYTF.

The chain's CDR3 is CASSASAGLPYNEQFF. The chain is built from TRBV12-3 or TRBV12-4 and TRBJ2-1; TCRdb calls TRBD2, which cannot be checked without DNA. This CDR3 contains 16 residues.

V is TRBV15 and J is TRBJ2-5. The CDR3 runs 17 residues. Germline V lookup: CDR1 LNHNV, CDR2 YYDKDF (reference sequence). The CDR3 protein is CATSRDRSGSGEETQYF.